This entry lists 14 T cell receptor beta chains sequenced from one sample in a study of long-term antiretroviral therapy in people with HIV. Sequencing used immunoSEQ v3.0 at survey level. Sequencing was performed with immunoSEQ multiplex PCR; in TCRdb, only in-frame clones are kept and a portion is missing. The table includes about 21,000 clones, roughly four fifths detected once. The sequences come from unsorted PBMCs, collected 0.2 years after starting antiretroviral therapy. The origin of the receptors is a woman between 25 and 40 years old with HIV.

The chain employs TRBV11-2 and TRBJ1-2, with D perhaps TRBD1 (5 bases). The germline CDR1 and CDR2 sequences are SGHAT and FQNNGV. The CDR3 extends over 14 amino acids. Trimming stripped 0 bases from V and 4 bases from J, with 9 bases between. CDR3 sequence: CASSLERGVYGYTF. CDR3 nucleotides: TGTGCCAGCAGCTTAGAACGGGGGGTCTATGGCTACACCTTC.

The gene calls are TRBV14 and TRBJ2-1; tentatively, D is TRBD1 (6 bases). The V and J ends lost 1 base and 5 bases respectively, with 15 bases between them. CDR3 size: 16 residues. Germline lookup yields CDR1 SGHDN and CDR2 FVKESK. The CDR3 region is CASSQVEIGGNNEQFF. The CDR3 DNA reads TGTGCCAGCAGCCAAGTTGAGATAGGGGGTAACAATGAGCAGTTCTTC.

This clone was picked up a small number of times. The CDR3 nucleotides read TGTGCCAGCAGTTACGGGACAGTGTCCAATGAGCAGTTCTTC. As protein: CASSYGTVSNEQFF. The chain carries TRBV6-5 and TRBJ2-1; 7 bases align to TRBD1. This CDR3 is built from 14 residues. Per germline, CDR1 MNHEY and CDR2 SVGAGI. J was trimmed by 6 bases and V by 2 bases; bases with no gene match: 4.

The chain carries TRBV20-1 and TRBJ1-4; TRBD1 might be the D (6 bases). Germline V gene lookup returns CDR1 DFQATT and CDR2 SNEGSKA (reference sequence). V was pared by 7 bases and J by 8 bases, with 11 bases between. The CDR3 contains 11 residues. This chain's CDR3 is CSVRGNEKLFF. Written as DNA, the CDR3 is TGCAGTGTTAGGGGGAACGAAAAACTGTTTTTT.

This clone was seen only once. The chain links TRBV18 to TRBJ1-2; the D gene is possibly TRBD1 (5 bases). Trimming shortened V by 2 bases and J by 3 bases, and 10 bases separated the two germline ends. CDR1 and CDR2 from the germline V gene are KGHSH and LQKENI. The CDR3 has 14 amino acids. Written as DNA, the CDR3 is TGTGCCAGCTCACCAGCGGGGGGGGACTATGGCTACACCTTC. Its translation: CASSPAGGDYGYTF.

This rearrangement joins TRBV19 to TRBJ2-1; unclear D gene. V was pared by 6 bases and J by 4 bases, with 10 bases between. CDR1 and CDR2 (germline): LNHDA, SQIVND (reference sequence). This CDR3 contains 13 residues. The CDR3: CASRENVYNEQFF. The CDR3 nucleotides are TGTGCCAGTAGAGAGAACGTTTACAATGAGCAGTTCTTC. Based on the CDR3 plus reference TRBV19 and TRBJ2-1, the full variable domain is DGGITQSPKYLFRKEGQNVTLSCEQNLNHDAMYWYRQDPGQGLRLIYYSQIVNDFQKGDIAEGYSVSREKKESFPLTVTSAQKNPTAFYLCASRENVYNEQFFGPGTRLTVL.

The rearrangement joins TRBV28 to TRBJ2-2; TRBD2 aligns across 10 bases. CDR1 is MDHEN and CDR2 is SYDVKM in the germline V gene. J was trimmed by 2 bases and V by 6 bases; bases with no gene match: 3. This CDR3 has 15 amino acids. The CDR3, as DNA: TGTGCCAGCAGGGCTAGCGGGGGTAACACCGGGGAGCTGTTTTTT. It yields the protein CASRASGGNTGELFF.

This chain connects TRBV9 to TRBJ2-2; TRBD2 aligns across 11 bases. With 1 base clipped from V and 6 bases from J, the junction kept 2 bases outside the gene matches. The CDR3 runs to 15 residues. Germline-derived CDR1 and CDR2 are SGDLS and YYNGEE. The CDR3 sequence is CASSVLAGGAGELFF. The CDR3 nucleotides read TGTGCCAGCAGCGTACTAGCGGGGGGTGCCGGGGAGCTGTTTTTT.

The V call is TRBV6-6, the J call TRBJ1-1; D remains unclear. Trimming removed 3 bases at V and 7 bases at J, with 9 bases between. The length of the CDR3 is 12 residues. Germline values: CDR1 MNHNY, CDR2 SVGAGI (reference sequence). CDR3 sequence reads: CASSYTANEAFF. The CDR3 nucleotides are TGTGCCAGCAGTTATACAGCCAATGAAGCTTTCTTT.

The chain is built from TRBV7-9 and TRBJ1-2; D ambiguous. V lost 3 bases, J lost 4 bases, and 15 bases lay in between. CDR3 length equals 15 residues. Germline CDR1 is SEHNR and CDR2 is FQNEAQ (reference sequence). CDR3 nucleotides: TGTGCCAGCAGCTTGTCCTCAAGTTTGGGCTATGGCTACACCTTC. It encodes CASSLSSSLGYGYTF. Combining the CDR3 with reference TRBV7-9 and TRBJ1-2 gives the whole variable domain DTGVSQNPRHKITKRGQNVTFRCDPISEHNRLYWYRQTLGQGPEFLTYFQNEAQLEKSRLLSDRFSAERPKGSFSTLEIQRTEQGDSAMYLCASSLSSSLGYGYTFGSGTRLTVV.

The chain employs TRBV30 and TRBJ2-7; 7 nucleotides match TRBD2. Germline V gene sequence: CDR1 GTSNPN, CDR2 SVGIG (reference sequence). Trimming cost V 0 bases and J 1 base; bases outside gene matches: 6. This CDR3 contains 15 residues. CDR3 residues: CAWSVGSGGSYEQYF. CDR3 nucleotides: TGTGCCTGGAGTGTAGGGTCGGGGGGTTCCTACGAGCAGTACTTC.

The chain has TRBV25-1 and TRBJ2-2; 7 nucleotides agree with TRBD2. Germline CDR1 and CDR2: MGHDK and SYGVNS. V was clipped by 5 bases and J by 5 bases; unmatched bases: 5. This CDR3 contains 14 residues. The chain's CDR3 is CASSHVGGTGELFF. CDR3 in DNA: TGTGCCAGCAGTCATGTGGGAGGGACCGGGGAGCTGTTTTTT. Full variable domain (remainder filled in from reference TRBV25-1 and TRBJ2-2): EADIYQTPRYLVIGTGKKITLECSQTMGHDKMYWYQQDPGMELHLIHYSYGVNSTEKGDLSSESTVSRIRTEHFPLTLESARPSHTSQYLCASSHVGGTGELFFGEGSRLTVL.

The gene calls are TRBV9 and TRBJ1-6; D gene unclear. V lost 0 bases to trimming and J lost 14 bases, with 15 bases between them. The CDR3 covers 14 residues. Per the germline V gene, CDR1 is SGDLS and CDR2 is YYNGEE. In DNA, the CDR3 is TGTGCCAGCAGCGTAGGCACGGAGACGAGCACCCTCCACTTT. Residues: CASSVGTETSTLHF.

The chain carries TRBV14 and TRBJ2-7, with 8 bases aligning to TRBD1. V shed 5 bases and J 3 bases; nucleotides not matched to a gene: 3. CDR1 SGHDN and CDR2 FVKESK come from the germline V gene. The CDR3 is 13 residues long. CDR3: CASSDRGGYEQYF. CDR3 in DNA: TGTGCCAGCAGCGACAGGGGCGGCTACGAGCAGTACTTC. Based on the CDR3 plus reference TRBV14 and TRBJ2-7, the full variable domain is EAGVTQFPSHSVIEKGQTVTLRCDPISGHDNLYWYRRVMGKEIKFLLHFVKESKQDESGMPNNRFLAERTGGTYSTLKVQPAELEDSGVYFCASSDRGGYEQYFGPGTRLTVT.